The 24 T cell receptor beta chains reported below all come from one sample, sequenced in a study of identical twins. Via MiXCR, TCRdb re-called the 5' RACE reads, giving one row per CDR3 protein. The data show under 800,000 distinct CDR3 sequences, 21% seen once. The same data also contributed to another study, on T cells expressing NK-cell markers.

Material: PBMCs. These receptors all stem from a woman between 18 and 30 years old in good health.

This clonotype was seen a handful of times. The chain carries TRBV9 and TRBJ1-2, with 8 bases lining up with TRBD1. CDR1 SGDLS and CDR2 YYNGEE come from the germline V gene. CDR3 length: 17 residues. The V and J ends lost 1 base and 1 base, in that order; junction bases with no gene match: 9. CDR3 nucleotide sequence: TGTGCCAGCAGCGTATCTAAGGACAGGGACCTTAACTATGGCTACACCTTC. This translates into CASSVSKDRDLNYGYTF.

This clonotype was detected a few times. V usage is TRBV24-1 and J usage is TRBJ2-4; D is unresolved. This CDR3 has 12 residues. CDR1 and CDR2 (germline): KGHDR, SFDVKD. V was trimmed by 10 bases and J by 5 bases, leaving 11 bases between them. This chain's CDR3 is CATLRRENIQYF. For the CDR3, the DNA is TGTGCCACTCTCCGAAGGGAAAACATTCAGTACTTC.

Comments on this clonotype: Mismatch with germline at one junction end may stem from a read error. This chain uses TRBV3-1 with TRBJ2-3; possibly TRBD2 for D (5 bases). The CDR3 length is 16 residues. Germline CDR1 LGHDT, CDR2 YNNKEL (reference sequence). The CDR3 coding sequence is TGTGCCAGCAGCCAAGGCGACCGACTACCTCCAGATACACAGTATTTT. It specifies CASSQGDRLPPDTQYF.

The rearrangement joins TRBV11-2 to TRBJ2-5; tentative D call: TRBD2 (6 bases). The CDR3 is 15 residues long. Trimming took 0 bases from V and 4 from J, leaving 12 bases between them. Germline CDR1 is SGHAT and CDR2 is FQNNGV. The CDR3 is CASSLDRDSGETQYF. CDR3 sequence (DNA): TGTGCCAGCAGCTTAGATCGGGATAGCGGAGAGACCCAGTACTTC.

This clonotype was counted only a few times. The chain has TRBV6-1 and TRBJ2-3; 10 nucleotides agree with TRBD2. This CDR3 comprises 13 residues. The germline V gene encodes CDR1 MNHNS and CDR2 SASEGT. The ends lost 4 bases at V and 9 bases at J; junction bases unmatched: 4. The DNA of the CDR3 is TGTGCCAGCAGTGTCCCGGGACTAGCGACGCAGTATTTT. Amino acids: CASSVPGLATQYF.

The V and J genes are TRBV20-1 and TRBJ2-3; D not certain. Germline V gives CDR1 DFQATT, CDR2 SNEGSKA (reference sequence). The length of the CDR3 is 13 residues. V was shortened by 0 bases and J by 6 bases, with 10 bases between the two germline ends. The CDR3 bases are TGCAGTGCTAGAGATCAGAAAGGTGATACGCAGTATTTT. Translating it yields CSARDQKGDTQYF.

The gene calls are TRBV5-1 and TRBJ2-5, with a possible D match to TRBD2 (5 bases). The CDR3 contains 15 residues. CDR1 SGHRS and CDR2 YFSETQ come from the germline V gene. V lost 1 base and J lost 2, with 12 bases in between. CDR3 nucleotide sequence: TGCGCCAGCAGCTTGAGCCCAACGGGACAAGAGACCCAGTACTTC. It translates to CASSLSPTGQETQYF.

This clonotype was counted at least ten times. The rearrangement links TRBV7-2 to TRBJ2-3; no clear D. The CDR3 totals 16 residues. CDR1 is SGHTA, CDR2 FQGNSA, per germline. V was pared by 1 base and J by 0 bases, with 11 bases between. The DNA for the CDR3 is TGTGCCAGCAGCTTAGTAACAGCCCCTAGCACAGATACGCAGTATTTT. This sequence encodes CASSLVTAPSTDTQYF.

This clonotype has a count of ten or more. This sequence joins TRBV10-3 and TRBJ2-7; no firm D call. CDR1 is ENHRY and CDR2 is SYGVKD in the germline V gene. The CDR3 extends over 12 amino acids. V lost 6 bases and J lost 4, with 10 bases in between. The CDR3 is CAISPDRYEQYF. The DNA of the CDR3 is TGTGCCATCAGCCCTGATAGGTACGAGCAGTACTTC.

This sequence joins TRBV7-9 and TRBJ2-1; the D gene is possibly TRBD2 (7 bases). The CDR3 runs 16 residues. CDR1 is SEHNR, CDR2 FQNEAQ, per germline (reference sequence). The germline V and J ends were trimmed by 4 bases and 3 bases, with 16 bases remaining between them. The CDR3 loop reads CASSSLGGGIYNEQFF. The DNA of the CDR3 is TGTGCCAGCAGCTCCCTAGGGGGAGGGATCTACAATGAGCAGTTCTTC.

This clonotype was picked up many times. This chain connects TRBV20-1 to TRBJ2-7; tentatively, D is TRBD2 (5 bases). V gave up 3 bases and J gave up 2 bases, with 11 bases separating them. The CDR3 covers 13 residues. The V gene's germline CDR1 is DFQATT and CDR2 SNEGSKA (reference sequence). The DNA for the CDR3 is TGCAGTGCTAGGTGGACTGGGACCTACGAGCAGTACTTC. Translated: CSARWTGTYEQYF.

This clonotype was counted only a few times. DNA of the CDR3: TGTGCCAGCAGTTACTCTAGGACTAGCGGGGGTGAGCAGTTCTTC. Protein: CASSYSRTSGGEQFF. The chain recombines TRBV6-5 with TRBJ2-1; 13 nucleotides match TRBD2. Germline V gives CDR1 MNHEY, CDR2 SVGAGI. V lost 0 bases and J lost 9; bases outside the gene matches: 2. The CDR3 is made up of 15 amino acids.

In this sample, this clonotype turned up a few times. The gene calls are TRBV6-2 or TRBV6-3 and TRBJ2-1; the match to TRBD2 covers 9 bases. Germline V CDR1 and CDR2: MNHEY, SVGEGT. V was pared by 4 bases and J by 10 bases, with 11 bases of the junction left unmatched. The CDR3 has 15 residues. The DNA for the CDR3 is TGTGCCAGCAGTTTCAAACTTAGCGGGAGTGGGGAGCAGTTCTTC. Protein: CASSFKLSGSGEQFF.

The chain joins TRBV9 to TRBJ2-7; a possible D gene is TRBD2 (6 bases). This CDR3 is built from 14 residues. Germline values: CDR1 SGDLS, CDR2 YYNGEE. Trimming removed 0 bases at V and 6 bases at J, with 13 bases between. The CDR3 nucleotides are TGTGCCAGCAGCGTAGCTCCCGGGACTCTCGAGCAGTACTTC. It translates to CASSVAPGTLEQYF.

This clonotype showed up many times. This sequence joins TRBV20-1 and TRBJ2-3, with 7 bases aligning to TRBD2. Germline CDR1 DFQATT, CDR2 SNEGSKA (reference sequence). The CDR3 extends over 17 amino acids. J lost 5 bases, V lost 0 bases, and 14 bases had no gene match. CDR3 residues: CSARDRSRWGGLDTQYF. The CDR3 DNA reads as TGCAGTGCTAGAGACCGCTCTAGATGGGGGGGATTAGATACGCAGTATTTT.

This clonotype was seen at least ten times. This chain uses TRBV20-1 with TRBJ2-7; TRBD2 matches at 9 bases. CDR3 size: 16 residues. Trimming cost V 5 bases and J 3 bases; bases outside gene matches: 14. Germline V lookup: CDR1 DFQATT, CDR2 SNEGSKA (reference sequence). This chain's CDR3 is CSALPTTGTSYYEQYF. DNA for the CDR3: TGCAGTGCTCTCCCGACCACCGGGACTAGCTACTACGAGCAGTACTTC.

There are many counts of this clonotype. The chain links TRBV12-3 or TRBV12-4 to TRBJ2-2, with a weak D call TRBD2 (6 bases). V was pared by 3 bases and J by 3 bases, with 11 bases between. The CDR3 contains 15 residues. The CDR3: CASSFRGGDTGELFF. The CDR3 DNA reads TGTGCCAGCAGTTTTCGGGGAGGCGACACCGGGGAGCTGTTTTTT.

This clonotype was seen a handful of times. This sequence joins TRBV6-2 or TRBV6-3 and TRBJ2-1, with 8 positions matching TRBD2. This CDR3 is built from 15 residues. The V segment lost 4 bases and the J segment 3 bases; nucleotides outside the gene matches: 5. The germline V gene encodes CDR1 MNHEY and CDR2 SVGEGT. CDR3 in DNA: TGTGCCAGCAGTTCGCGGGGGGCGGTCTACAATGAGCAGTTCTTC. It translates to CASSSRGAVYNEQFF.

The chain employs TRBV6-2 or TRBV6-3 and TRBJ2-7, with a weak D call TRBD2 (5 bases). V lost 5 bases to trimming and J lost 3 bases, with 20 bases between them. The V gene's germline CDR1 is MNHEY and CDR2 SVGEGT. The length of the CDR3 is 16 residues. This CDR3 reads CASSRGSVSVVYEQYF. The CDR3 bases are TGTGCCAGCAGTCGGGGAAGCGTCTCGGTAGTCTACGAGCAGTACTTC.

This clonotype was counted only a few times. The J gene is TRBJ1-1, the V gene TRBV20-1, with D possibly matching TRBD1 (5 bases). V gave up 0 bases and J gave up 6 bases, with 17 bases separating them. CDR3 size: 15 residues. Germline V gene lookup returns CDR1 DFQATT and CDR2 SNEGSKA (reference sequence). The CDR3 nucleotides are TGCAGTGCTAGAGAGGTGGAGGGGCCGGGGGCTGAAGCTTTCTTT. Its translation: CSAREVEGPGAEAFF.

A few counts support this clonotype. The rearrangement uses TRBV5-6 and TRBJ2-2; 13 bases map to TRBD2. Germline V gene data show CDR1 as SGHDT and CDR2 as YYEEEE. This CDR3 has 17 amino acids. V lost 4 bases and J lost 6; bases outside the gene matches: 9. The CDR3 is CASSRLAGGQVPGELFF. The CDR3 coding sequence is TGTGCCAGCAGCCGACTAGCGGGGGGCCAGGTCCCCGGGGAGCTGTTTTTT.

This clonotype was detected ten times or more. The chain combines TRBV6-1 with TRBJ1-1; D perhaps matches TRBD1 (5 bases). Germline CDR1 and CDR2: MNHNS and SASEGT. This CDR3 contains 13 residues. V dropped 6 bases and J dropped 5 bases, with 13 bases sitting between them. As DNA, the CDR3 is TGTGCCAGCAGGCCCGGGGGGTGGACTGAAGCTTTCTTT. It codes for CASRPGGWTEAFF.

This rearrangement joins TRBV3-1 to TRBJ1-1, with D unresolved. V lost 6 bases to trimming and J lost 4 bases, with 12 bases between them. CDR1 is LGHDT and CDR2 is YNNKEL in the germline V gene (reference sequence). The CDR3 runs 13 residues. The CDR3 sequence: CASSQRVVTEAFF. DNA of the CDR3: TGTGCCAGCAGTCAAAGGGTTGTCACTGAAGCTTTCTTT.

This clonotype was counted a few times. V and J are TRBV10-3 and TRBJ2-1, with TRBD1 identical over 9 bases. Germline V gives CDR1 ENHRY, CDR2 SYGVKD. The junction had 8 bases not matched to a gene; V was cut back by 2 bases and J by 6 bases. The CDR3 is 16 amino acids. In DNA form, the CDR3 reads TGTGCCATCAGTGAGCCAGGGACAGGGAGAGGCAATGAGCAGTTCTTC. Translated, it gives CAISEPGTGRGNEQFF.